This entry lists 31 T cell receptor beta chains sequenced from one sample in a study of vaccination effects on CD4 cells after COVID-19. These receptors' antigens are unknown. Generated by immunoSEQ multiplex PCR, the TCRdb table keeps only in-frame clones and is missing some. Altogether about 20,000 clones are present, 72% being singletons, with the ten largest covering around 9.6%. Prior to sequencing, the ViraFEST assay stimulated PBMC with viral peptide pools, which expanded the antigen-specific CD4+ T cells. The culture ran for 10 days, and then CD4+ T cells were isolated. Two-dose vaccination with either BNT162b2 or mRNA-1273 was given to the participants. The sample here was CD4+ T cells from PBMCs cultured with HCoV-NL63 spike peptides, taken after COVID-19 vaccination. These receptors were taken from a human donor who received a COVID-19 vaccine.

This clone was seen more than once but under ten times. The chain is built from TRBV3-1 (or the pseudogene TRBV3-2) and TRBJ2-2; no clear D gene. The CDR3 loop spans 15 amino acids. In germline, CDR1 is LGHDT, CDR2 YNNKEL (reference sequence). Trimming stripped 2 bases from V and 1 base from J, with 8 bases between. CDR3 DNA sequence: TGTGCCAGCAGCCAATCATACCAGAACACCGGGGAGCTGTTTTTT. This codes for CASSQSYQNTGELFF.

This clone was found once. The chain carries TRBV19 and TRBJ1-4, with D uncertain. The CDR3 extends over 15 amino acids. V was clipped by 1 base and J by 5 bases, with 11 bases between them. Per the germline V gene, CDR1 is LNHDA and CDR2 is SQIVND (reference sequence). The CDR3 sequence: CASSIGLARNEKLFF. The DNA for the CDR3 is TGTGCCAGTAGTATAGGTTTGGCCCGGAATGAAAAACTGTTTTTT.

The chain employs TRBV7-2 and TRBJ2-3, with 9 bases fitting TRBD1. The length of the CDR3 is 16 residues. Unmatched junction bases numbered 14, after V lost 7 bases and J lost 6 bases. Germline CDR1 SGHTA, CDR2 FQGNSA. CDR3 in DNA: TGTGCCAGCACCCTAAAAGCGACAGGGGGGAGGGATACGCAGTATTTT. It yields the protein CASTLKATGGRDTQYF.

As DNA, the CDR3 is TGTGCCAGTAGAATGGGGGACAGGGGCAATCAGCCCCAGCATTTT. Translated, it gives CASRMGDRGNQPQHF. The rearrangement uses TRBV19 and TRBJ1-5; TRBD1 aligns across 9 bases. After removal of 6 bases from V and 2 bases from J, the junction contained 5 bases not matched to a gene. The CDR3 runs 15 residues. Germline V gene data show CDR1 as LNHDA and CDR2 as SQIVND (reference sequence).

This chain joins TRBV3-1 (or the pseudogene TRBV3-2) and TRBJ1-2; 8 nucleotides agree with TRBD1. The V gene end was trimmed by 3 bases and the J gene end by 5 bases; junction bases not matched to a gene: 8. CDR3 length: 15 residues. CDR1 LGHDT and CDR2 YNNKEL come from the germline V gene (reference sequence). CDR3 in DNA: TGTGCCAGCAGCCAGGACGACAGGGGTAGTTATGGCTACACCTTC. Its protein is CASSQDDRGSYGYTF.

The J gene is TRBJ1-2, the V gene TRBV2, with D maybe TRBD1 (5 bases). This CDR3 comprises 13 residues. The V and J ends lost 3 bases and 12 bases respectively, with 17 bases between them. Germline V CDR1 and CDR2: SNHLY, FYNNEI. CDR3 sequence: CASSEGDGIHHTF. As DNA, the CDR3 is TGTGCCAGCAGTGAGGGGGACGGAATTCATCACACCTTC.

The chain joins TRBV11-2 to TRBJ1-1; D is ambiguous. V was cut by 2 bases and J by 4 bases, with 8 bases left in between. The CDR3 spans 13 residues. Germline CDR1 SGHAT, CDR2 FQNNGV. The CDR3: CASSLLEGTEAFF. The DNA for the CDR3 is TGTGCCAGCAGCTTACTGGAGGGCACTGAAGCTTTCTTT.

The CDR3 DNA reads TGCGCCAGCAGCCAAGATCAGGGGGCCTCCTACGAGCAGTACTTC. Residues: CASSQDQGASYEQYF. The chain carries TRBV4-1 and TRBJ2-7; TRBD1 agrees at 8 bases. Germline trimming cut 0 bases from V and 0 bases from J; bases unmatched to any gene: 1. This CDR3 has 15 residues. Looked up from germline, CDR1 is MGHRA and CDR2 is YSYEKL.

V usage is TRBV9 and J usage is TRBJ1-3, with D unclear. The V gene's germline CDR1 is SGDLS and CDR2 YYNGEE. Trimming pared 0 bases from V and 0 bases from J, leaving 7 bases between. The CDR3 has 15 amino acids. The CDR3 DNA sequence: TGTGCCAGCAGCGTAGGAGGAAACTCTGGAAACACCATATATTTT. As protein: CASSVGGNSGNTIYF.

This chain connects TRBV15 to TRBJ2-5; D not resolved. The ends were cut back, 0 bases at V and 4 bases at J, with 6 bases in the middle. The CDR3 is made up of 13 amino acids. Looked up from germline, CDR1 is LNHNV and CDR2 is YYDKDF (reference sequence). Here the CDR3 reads CATSRDLRETQYF. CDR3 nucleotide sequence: TGTGCCACCAGCAGAGATCTGCGAGAGACCCAGTACTTC.

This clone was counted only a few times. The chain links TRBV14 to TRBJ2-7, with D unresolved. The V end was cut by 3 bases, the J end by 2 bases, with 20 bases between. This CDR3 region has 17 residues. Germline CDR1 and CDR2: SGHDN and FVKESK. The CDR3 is CASSHLSWPDATYEQYF. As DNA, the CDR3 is TGTGCCAGCAGCCATTTATCCTGGCCAGACGCTACCTACGAGCAGTACTTC. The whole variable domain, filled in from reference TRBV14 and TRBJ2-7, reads EAGVTQFPSHSVIEKGQTVTLRCDPISGHDNLYWYRRVMGKEIKFLLHFVKESKQDESGMPNNRFLAERTGGTYSTLKVQPAELEDSGVYFCASSHLSWPDATYEQYFGPGTRLTVT.

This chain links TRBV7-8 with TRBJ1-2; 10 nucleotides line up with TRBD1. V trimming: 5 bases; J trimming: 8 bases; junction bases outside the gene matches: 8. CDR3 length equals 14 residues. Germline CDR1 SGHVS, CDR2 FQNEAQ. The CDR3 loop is CASSPGTGERGYTF. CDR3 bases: TGTGCCAGCAGCCCGGGGACAGGGGAAAGGGGCTACACCTTC.

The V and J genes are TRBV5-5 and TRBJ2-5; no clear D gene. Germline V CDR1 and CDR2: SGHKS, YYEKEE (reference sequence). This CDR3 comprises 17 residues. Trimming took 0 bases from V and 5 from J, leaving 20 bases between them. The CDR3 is CASSLDSVLGSAETQYF. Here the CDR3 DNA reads TGTGCCAGCAGCTTGGACTCTGTGTTGGGAAGTGCTGAGACCCAGTACTTC.

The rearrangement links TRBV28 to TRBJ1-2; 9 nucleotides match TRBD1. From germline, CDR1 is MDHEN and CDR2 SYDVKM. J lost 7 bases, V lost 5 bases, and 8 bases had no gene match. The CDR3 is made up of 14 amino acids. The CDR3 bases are TGTGCCAGCAGTCCCGGACAGGGGATAGTTGGCTACACCTTC. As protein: CASSPGQGIVGYTF.

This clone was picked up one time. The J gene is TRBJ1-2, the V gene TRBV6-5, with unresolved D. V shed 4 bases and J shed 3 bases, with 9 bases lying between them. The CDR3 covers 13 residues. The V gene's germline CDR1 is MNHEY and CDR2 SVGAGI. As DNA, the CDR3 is TGTGCCAGCAGTTTAGGGAGGGACTATGGCTACACCTTC. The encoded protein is CASSLGRDYGYTF.

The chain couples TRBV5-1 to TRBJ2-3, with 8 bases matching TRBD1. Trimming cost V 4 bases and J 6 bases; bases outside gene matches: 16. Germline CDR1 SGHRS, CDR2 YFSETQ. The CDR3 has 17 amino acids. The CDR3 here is CASSLGDRTKGADTQYF. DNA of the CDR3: TGCGCCAGCAGCCTTGGGGACAGGACTAAAGGAGCGGATACGCAGTATTTT.

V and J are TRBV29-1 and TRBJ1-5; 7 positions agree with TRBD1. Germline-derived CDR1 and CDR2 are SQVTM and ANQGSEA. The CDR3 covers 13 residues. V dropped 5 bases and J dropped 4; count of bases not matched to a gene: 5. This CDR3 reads CSVSGGENQPQHF. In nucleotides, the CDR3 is TGCAGCGTTTCAGGGGGGGAAAATCAGCCCCAGCATTTT.

The CDR3 coding sequence is TGTGCCACCAGTGCCTACGGCCCGGGGGGGGGACGTTCTGAGCAGTTCTTC. It is translated as CATSAYGPGGGRSEQFF. This chain uses TRBV24-1 with TRBJ2-1, with 8 bases fitting TRBD2. The CDR3 has 17 amino acids. The junction had 17 bases not matched to a gene; V was cut back by 5 bases and J by 9 bases. The V gene's germline CDR1 is KGHDR and CDR2 SFDVKD.

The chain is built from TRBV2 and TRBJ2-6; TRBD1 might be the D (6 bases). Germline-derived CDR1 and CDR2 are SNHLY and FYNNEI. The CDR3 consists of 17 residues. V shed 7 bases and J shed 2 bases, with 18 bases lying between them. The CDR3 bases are TGTGCCAGCACCCCCGGCTGGACAGTCACTGGGGCCAACGTCCTGACTTTC. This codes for CASTPGWTVTGANVLTF.

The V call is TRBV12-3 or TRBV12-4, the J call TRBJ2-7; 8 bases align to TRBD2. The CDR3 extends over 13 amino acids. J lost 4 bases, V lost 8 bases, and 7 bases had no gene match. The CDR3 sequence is CASGPGTSYEQYF. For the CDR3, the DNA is TGTGCCAGCGGCCCCGGGACTAGTTACGAGCAGTACTTC.

The DNA for the CDR3 is TGCGCCAGCAGCCAACCCCTCGAAAGGCGATCTAATGAAAAACTGTTTTTT. This codes for CASSQPLERRSNEKLFF. The V gene is TRBV4-1, the J gene TRBJ1-4, with D unresolved. Deletions cut 2 bases from V and 3 bases from J, with 16 bases between. The CDR3 runs 17 residues. CDR1 is MGHRA, CDR2 YSYEKL, per germline.

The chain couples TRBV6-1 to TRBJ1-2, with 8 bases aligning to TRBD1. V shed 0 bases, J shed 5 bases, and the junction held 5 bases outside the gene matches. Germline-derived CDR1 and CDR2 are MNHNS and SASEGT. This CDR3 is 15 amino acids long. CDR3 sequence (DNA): TGTGCCAGCAGTGAAGCGACTGGGACAGGATATGGCTACACCTTC. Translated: CASSEATGTGYGYTF.

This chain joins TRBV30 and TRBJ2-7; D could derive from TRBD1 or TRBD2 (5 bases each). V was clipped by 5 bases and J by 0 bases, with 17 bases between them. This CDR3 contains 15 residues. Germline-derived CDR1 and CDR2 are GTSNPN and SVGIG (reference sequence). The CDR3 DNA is TGTGCCTGGGGGGGTTGGGGACCCAGCTCCTACGAGCAGTACTTC. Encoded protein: CAWGGWGPSSYEQYF.

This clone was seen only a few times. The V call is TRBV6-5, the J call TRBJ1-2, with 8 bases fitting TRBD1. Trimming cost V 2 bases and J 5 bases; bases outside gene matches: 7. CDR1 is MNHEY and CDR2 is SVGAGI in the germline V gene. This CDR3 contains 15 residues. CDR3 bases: TGTGCCAGCAGTTACAGGGGACAGGTGGGGTATGGCTACACCTTC. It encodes CASSYRGQVGYGYTF.

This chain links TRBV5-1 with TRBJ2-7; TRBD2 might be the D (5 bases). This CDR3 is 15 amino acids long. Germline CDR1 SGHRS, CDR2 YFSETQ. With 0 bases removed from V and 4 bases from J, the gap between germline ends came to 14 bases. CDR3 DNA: TGCGCCAGCAGCTTGGGAACCATCTTAGCGTACGAGCAGTACTTC. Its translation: CASSLGTILAYEQYF.

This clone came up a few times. CDR3 amino acids: CASSEGVSGANVLTF. The DNA of the CDR3 is TGCGCCAGCAGTGAGGGGGTCTCTGGGGCCAACGTCCTGACTTTC. The chain uses TRBV10-1 and TRBJ2-6, with D uncertain. The CDR3 has 15 residues. Deletions cut 2 bases from V and 0 bases from J, with 5 bases between. Germline V gene lookup returns CDR1 WNHNN and CDR2 SYGVQD (reference sequence).

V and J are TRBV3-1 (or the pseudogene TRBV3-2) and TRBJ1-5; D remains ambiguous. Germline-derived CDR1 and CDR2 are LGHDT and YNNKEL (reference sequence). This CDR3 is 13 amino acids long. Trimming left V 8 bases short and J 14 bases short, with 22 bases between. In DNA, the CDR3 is TGTGCCAGCGCAGACAAAACTTTATTGTTCGAGCATTTT. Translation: CASADKTLLFEHF.

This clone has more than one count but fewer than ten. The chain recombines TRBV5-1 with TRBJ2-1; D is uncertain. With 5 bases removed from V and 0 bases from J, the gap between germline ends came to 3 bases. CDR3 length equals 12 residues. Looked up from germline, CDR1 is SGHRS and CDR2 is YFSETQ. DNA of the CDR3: TGCGCCAGCAGAGACTCCTACAATGAGCAGTTCTTC. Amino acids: CASRDSYNEQFF.

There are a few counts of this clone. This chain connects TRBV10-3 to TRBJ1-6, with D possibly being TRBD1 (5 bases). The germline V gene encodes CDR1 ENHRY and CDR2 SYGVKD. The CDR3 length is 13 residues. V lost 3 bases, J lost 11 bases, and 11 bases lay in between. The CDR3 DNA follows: TGTGCCATCAGTGATGGGGGTTTCGCACCCCTCCACTTT. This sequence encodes CAISDGGFAPLHF.

The CDR3: CASGPPIKTGGNGNTIYF. The CDR3 DNA follows: TGTGCTAGTGGTCCACCCATAAAGACAGGGGGGAATGGAAACACCATATATTTT. The chain carries TRBV12-5 and TRBJ1-3; TRBD1 matches 9 bases. The trim removed 5 bases at V and 3 bases at J, leaving 14 bases unmatched. CDR3 length equals 18 residues. Per the germline V gene, CDR1 is LGHNT and CDR2 is FRNRAP.

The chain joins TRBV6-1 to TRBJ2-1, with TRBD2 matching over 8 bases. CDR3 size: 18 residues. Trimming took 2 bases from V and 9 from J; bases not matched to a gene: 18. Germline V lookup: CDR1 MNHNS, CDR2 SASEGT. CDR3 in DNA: TGTGCCAGCAGTGAAAGGGTTACCGGGACTAGAGTCTTGACTGAGCAGTTCTTC. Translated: CASSERVTGTRVLTEQFF.